This entry concerns a single T cell receptor beta chain. Its target is unknown. Described time point: cycle 4 day 1 (C4D1), after six to seven weeks of nivolumab. Brentuximab vedotin exposure varied among the patients, all of whom had relapsed after autologous stem cell transplantation. Germline V gives CDR1 SGHVS, CDR2 FNYEAQ. V lost 0 bases and J 5 bases, leaving 8 bases between the germline ends. The CDR3 spans 13 residues. Here immunoSEQ multiplex PCR was the method, and the copy in TCRdb shows in-frame clones only, minus some. The sample contains about 92,000 clones, over 80% of which appear only once. These data belong to a study of PD-1 blockade in classical Hodgkin lymphoma. Study results and caveats: The diversity seen at baseline in complete responders resembled that of newly diagnosed patients.

V usage is TRBV7-6 and J usage is TRBJ2-7, with D possibly being TRBD1 or TRBD2 (5 bases each). The starting material was peripheral blood mononuclear cells (PBMCs), obtained before the fourth cycle of nivolumab. This clonotype was obtained from a human donor with classical Hodgkin lymphoma. The CDR3 region is CASSLAVGHEQYF. CDR3 sequence (DNA): TGTGCCAGCAGCTTAGCGGTGGGACACGAGCAGTACTTC.